This T cell receptor (beta chain) was retrieved from a study of neurological immune-mediated disorders. Findings and limits, study-wide: None of the CDR3 amino acid sequences found in expanded clones was shared across subjects. This suggests that the TCR-beta repertoires were private in all groups. When the repertoires were sorted by phylogenetic grouping, those of 18 of 34 multiple sclerosis patients ended up in one related-CDR3 cluster, a possible signature.

In regard to this clonotype: The antigen is unknown. At one end, the junction sequence differs from germline, possibly due to a read error.

From germline, CDR1 is MNHEY and CDR2 SMNVEV (reference sequence). The length of the CDR3 is 15 residues. The authors produced cDNA by 5'RACE using 10-nucleotide random UMIs. In TCRdb, the 5' RACE reads were re-called with MiXCR into one record per CDR3 protein. The data contain about 50,000 distinct CDR3 sequences, approximately 4.4% of them singletons. The clonotype comes from a man aged 45-65 years with multiple sclerosis. Input material: PBMCs. This chain uses TRBV27 with TRBJ1-5, with 9 positions matching TRBD1. CDR3 residues: CASSLTGQGGQPQNF. As DNA, the CDR3 is TGTGCCAGCAGTTTAACGGGACAGGGCGGTCAGCCCCAGAATTTT.